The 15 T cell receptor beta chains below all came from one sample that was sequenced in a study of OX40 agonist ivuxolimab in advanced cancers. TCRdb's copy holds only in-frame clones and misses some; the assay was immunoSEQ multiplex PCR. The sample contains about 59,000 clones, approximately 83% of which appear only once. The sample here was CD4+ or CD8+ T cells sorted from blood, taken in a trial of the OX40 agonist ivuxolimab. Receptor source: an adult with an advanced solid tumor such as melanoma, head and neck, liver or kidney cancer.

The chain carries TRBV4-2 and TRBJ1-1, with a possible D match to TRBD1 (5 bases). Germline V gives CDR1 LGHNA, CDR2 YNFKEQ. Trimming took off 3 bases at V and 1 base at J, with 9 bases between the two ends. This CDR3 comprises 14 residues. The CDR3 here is CASSHLDRNTEAFF. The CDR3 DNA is TGTGCCAGCAGCCATCTAGACAGGAACACTGAAGCTTTCTTT.

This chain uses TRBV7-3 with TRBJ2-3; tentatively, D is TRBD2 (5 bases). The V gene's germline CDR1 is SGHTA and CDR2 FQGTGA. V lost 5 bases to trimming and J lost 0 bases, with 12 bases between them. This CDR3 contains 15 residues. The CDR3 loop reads CASSIRRTSTDTQYF. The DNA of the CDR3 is TGTGCCAGCAGCATCCGACGGACTAGCACAGATACGCAGTATTTT. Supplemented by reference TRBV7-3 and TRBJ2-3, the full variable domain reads GAGVSQTPSNKVTEKGKYVELRCDPISGHTALYWYRQSLGQGPEFLIYFQGTGAADDSGLPNDRFFAVRPEGSVSTLKIQRTERGDSAVYLCASSIRRTSTDTQYFGPGTRLTVL.

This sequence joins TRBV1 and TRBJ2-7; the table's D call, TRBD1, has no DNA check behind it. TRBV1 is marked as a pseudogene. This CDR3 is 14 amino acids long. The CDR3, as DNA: TGCACCAGCAGCCAACCGGACAGGGTCTACGAGCAGTACTTC. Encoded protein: CTSSQPDRVYEQYF.

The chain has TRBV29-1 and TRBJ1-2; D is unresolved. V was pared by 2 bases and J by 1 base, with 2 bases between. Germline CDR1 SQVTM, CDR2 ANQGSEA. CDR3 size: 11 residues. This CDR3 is CSVENNYGYTF. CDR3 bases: TGCAGCGTTGAAAATAACTATGGCTACACCTTC.

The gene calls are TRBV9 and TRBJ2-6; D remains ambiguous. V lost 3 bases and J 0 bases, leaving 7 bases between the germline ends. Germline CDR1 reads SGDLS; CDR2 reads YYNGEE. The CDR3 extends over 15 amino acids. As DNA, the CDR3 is TGTGCCAGCAGCGACCTAATCTCTGGGGCCAACGTCCTGACTTTC. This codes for CASSDLISGANVLTF.

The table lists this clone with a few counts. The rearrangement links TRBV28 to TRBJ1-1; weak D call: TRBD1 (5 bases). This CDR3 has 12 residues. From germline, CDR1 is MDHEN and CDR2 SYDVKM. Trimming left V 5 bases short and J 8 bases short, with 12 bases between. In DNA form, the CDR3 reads TGTGCCAGCAGTATGGGACTCCACGAAGCTTTCTTT. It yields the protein CASSMGLHEAFF. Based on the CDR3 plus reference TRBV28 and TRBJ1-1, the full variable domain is DVKVTQSSRYLVKRTGEKVFLECVQDMDHENMFWYRQDPGLGLRLIYFSYDVKMKEKGDIPEGYSVSREKKERFSLILESASTNQTSMYLCASSMGLHEAFFGQGTRLTVV.

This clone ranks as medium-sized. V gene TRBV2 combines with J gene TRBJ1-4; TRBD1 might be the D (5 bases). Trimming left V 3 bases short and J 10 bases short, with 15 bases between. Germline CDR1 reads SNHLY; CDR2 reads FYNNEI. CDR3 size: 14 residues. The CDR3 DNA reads TGTGCCAGCAGTGATCAGGGAGGGATGAGAAAACTGTTTTTT. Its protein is CASSDQGGMRKLFF. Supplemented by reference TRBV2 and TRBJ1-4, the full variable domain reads EPEVTQTPSHQVTQMGQEVILRCVPISNHLYFYWYRQILGQKVEFLVSFYNNEISEKSEIFDDQFSVERPDGSNFTLKIRSTKLEDSAMYFCASSDQGGMRKLFFGSGTQLSVL.

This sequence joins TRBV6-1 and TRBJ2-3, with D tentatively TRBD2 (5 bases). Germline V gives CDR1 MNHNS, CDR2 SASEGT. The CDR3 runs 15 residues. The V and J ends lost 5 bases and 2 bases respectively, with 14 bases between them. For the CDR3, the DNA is TGTGCCAGCAGTTCTCCCGGGATATACACAGATACGCAGTATTTT. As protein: CASSSPGIYTDTQYF.

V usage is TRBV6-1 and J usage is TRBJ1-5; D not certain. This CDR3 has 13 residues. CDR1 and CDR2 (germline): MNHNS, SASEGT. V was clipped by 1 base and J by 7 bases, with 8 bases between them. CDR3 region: CASSEGAIQPQHF. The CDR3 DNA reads TGTGCCAGCAGTGAAGGTGCGATACAGCCCCAGCATTTT.

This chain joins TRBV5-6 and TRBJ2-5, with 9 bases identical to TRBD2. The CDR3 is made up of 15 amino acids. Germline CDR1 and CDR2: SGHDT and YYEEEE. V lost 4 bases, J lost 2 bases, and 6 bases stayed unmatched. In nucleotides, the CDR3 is TGTGCCAGCAGCCAAGCGGGGGGCCTTCAAGAGACCCAGTACTTC. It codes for CASSQAGGLQETQYF.

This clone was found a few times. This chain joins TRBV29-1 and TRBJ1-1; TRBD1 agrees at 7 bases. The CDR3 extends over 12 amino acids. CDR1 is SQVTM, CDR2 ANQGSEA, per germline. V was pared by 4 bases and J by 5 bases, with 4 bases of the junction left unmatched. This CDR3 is CSVGQGGTEAFF. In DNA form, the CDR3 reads TGCAGCGTTGGACAGGGCGGTACTGAAGCTTTCTTT. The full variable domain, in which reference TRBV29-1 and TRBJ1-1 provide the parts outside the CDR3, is SAVISQKPSRDICQRGTSLTIQCQVDSQVTMMFWYRQQPGQSLTLIATANQGSEATYESGFVIDKFPISRPNLTFSTLTVSNMSPEDSSIYLCSVGQGGTEAFFGQGTRLTVV.

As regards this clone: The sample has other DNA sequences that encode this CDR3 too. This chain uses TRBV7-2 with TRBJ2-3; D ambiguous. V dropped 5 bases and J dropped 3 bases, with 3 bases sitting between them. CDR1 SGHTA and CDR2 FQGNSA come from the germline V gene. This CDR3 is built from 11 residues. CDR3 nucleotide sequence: TGTGCCAGCAGCCTTACAGATACGCAGTATTTT. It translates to CASSLTDTQYF.

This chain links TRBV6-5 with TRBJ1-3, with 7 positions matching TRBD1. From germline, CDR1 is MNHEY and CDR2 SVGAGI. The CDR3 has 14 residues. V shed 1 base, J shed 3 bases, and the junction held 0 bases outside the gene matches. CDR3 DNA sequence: TGTGCCAGCAGTTACTACAGGGGTGGAAACACCATATATTTT. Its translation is CASSYYRGGNTIYF.

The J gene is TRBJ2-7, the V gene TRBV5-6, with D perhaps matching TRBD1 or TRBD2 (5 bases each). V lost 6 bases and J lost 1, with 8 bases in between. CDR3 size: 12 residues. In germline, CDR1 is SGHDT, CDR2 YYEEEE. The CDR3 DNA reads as TGTGCCAGCACGGGGACGTCCTACGAGCAGTACTTC. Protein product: CASTGTSYEQYF. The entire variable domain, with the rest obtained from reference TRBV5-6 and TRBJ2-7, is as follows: DAGVTQSPTHLIKTRGQQVTLRCSPKSGHDTVSWYQQALGQGPQFIFQYYEEEERQRGNFPDRFSGHQFPNYSSELNVNALLLGDSALYLCASTGTSYEQYFGPGTRLTVT.

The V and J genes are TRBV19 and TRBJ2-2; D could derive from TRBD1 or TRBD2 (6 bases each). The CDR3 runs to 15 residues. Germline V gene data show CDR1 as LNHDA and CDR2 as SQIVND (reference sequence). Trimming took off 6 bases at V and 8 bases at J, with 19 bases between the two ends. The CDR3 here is CASSKQGDGTGELFF. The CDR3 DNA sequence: TGTGCCAGTAGCAAACAGGGAGATGGGACTGGGGAGCTGTTTTTT.